This T cell receptor beta chain was documented in a study of OX40 agonist ivuxolimab in advanced cancers. As for the study in general: The study enrolled dose-escalation patients with hepatocellular carcinoma, melanoma, renal cell or head and neck cancer.

Profiled with immunoSEQ multiplex PCR; TCRdb holds only in-frame clones, not every one. The sample has about 40,000 clones; approximately 88% are singletons. The sequenced sample was CD4+ or CD8+ T cells sorted from blood, obtained in a trial of the OX40 agonist ivuxolimab. This receptor was obtained from an adult with an advanced solid tumor such as melanoma, head and neck, liver or kidney cancer.

This CDR3 reads CASSLGGSDTDTQYF. As DNA, the CDR3 is TGTGCCAGCAGTTTAGGCGGGAGTGACACAGATACGCAGTATTTT. The V and J genes are TRBV27 and TRBJ2-3; TRBD2 agrees at 7 bases. CDR1 is MNHEY and CDR2 is SMNVEV in the germline V gene (reference sequence). This CDR3 contains 15 residues. V shed 2 bases, J shed 2 bases, and the junction held 4 bases outside the gene matches.